A selection of T cell receptor beta chains follows, all from one sample in a study of Ad26.COV2.S vaccination and SARS-CoV-2 variants. Sequenced by immunoSEQ multiplex PCR; TCRdb stores in-frame clones only, minus some. Here the sample spans about 420,000 clones, approximately 88% being singletons. Sequences were derived from peripheral blood, sampled in a trial of Ad26.COV2.S vaccine versus placebo. The receptors shown here come from a person aged 18-60 years who received the Ad26.COV2.S COVID-19 vaccine or a placebo. CDR3s include the opening cysteine and the closing phenylalanine or tryptophan. Fields, in order: J gene, D gene, clone size, V gene, CDR3 protein, CDR3 DNA. D genes are given only for firm matches. Rows give clone size only sometimes, using once, few, many, or a class for an expanded clone.

j_call: TRBJ2-2; d_call: -; clone_size: once; v_call: TRBV18; cdr3_aa: CASSLTLNTGELFF; cdr3_nt: TGTGCCAGCTCACTGACCTTGAACACCGGGGAGCTGTTTTTT
j_call: TRBJ2-1; d_call: TRBD2; clone_size: -; v_call: TRBV9; cdr3_aa: CASSVGAGAGNEQFF; cdr3_nt: TGTGCCAGCAGCGTAGGAGCGGGGGCTGGCAATGAGCAGTTCTTC
j_call: TRBJ2-2; d_call: -; clone_size: -; v_call: TRBV7-8; cdr3_aa: CASSLQSGELFF; cdr3_nt: TGTGCCAGCAGCTTACAGTCCGGGGAGCTGTTTTTT
j_call: TRBJ2-3; d_call: TRBD1; clone_size: -; v_call: TRBV5-1; cdr3_aa: CASSLVDRETDTQYF; cdr3_nt: TGCGCCAGCAGCTTGGTGGACAGGGAAACAGATACGCAGTATTTT
j_call: TRBJ2-5; d_call: -; clone_size: -; v_call: TRBV7-3; cdr3_aa: CASSLHGGLQETQYF; cdr3_nt: TGTGCCAGCAGCCTACACGGGGGGCTCCAAGAGACCCAGTACTTC
j_call: TRBJ1-2; d_call: -; clone_size: -; v_call: TRBV12-5; cdr3_aa: CASGKDLNYGYTF; cdr3_nt: TGTGCTAGTGGGAAGGACCTTAACTATGGCTACACCTTC
j_call: TRBJ1-2; d_call: -; clone_size: -; v_call: TRBV28; cdr3_aa: CASSFIGFWGNYGYTF; cdr3_nt: TGTGCCAGCAGTTTCATCGGTTTCTGGGGCAACTATGGCTACACCTTC
j_call: TRBJ2-5; d_call: TRBD1; clone_size: -; v_call: TRBV5-4; cdr3_aa: CASSLRDREVGETQYF; cdr3_nt: TGTGCCAGCAGCTTGAGGGACAGGGAGGTCGGGGAGACCCAGTACTTC
j_call: TRBJ2-7; d_call: -; clone_size: once; v_call: TRBV4-1; cdr3_aa: CASSQDYRAGYERGGYEQYF; cdr3_nt: TGCGCCAGCAGCCAAGACTATAGGGCAGGGTACGAGAGGGGGGGTTACGAGCAGTACTTC
j_call: TRBJ2-7; d_call: TRBD2; clone_size: -; v_call: TRBV5-6; cdr3_aa: CASSLAVAGGPGLEQYF; cdr3_nt: TGTGCCAGCAGCTTGGCGGTAGCGGGGGGGCCAGGGCTCGAGCAGTACTTC
j_call: TRBJ1-4; d_call: -; clone_size: -; v_call: TRBV3-1/TRBV3-2; cdr3_aa: CASSQAGFGEKLFF; cdr3_nt: TGTGCCAGCAGCCAAGCAGGTTTTGGCGAAAAACTGTTTTTT
j_call: TRBJ1-3; d_call: -; clone_size: -; v_call: TRBV28; cdr3_aa: CASSLQGTEYF; cdr3_nt: TGTGCCAGCAGCCTACAGGGTACGGAATATTTT
j_call: TRBJ2-7; d_call: TRBD2; clone_size: -; v_call: TRBV6-6; cdr3_aa: CASSYGLGGYEQYF; cdr3_nt: TGTGCCAGCAGTTACGGACTAGGAGGCTACGAGCAGTACTTC
j_call: TRBJ1-2; d_call: -; clone_size: -; v_call: TRBV25-1; cdr3_aa: CASYSGAGDYGYTF; cdr3_nt: TGTGCCAGCTATAGTGGGGCGGGTGACTATGGCTACACCTTC
j_call: TRBJ1-6; d_call: -; clone_size: -; v_call: TRBV4-1; cdr3_aa: CASSQTVGSYNSPLHF; cdr3_nt: TGCGCCAGCAGCCAAACAGTGGGCTCCTATAATTCACCCCTCCACTTT
j_call: TRBJ1-2; d_call: -; clone_size: -; v_call: TRBV7-9; cdr3_aa: CASSLGGVAGSYTF; cdr3_nt: TGTGCCAGCAGCTTAGGCGGGGTAGCAGGGAGCTACACCTTC
j_call: TRBJ2-2; d_call: -; clone_size: -; v_call: TRBV6-5; cdr3_aa: CASSYRPGELFF; cdr3_nt: TGTGCCAGCAGTTATCGTCCCGGGGAGCTGTTTTTT
j_call: TRBJ2-7; d_call: TRBD2; clone_size: -; v_call: TRBV6-2/TRBV6-3; cdr3_aa: CASSYSKSGGDYEQYF; cdr3_nt: TGTGCCAGCAGTTACTCTAAAAGCGGGGGGGACTACGAGCAGTACTTC
j_call: TRBJ2-4; d_call: -; clone_size: -; v_call: TRBV2; cdr3_aa: CASGTESQNIQYF; cdr3_nt: TGTGCCAGCGGCACAGAGTCTCAAAACATTCAGTACTTC
j_call: TRBJ2-4; d_call: TRBD1; clone_size: -; v_call: TRBV19; cdr3_aa: CASRASRTGKNIQYF; cdr3_nt: TGTGCCAGTAGGGCATCCCGGACAGGGAAAAACATTCAGTACTTC
j_call: TRBJ1-6; d_call: TRBD1; clone_size: -; v_call: TRBV5-1; cdr3_aa: CASSQGTGGHNSPLHF; cdr3_nt: TGCGCCAGCAGCCAAGGGACAGGGGGCCATAATTCACCCCTCCACTTT
j_call: TRBJ2-7; d_call: TRBD1; clone_size: -; v_call: TRBV24-1; cdr3_aa: CATSKGQGAYEQYF; cdr3_nt: TGTGCCACCAGTAAGGGGCAGGGGGCATACGAGCAGTACTTC
j_call: TRBJ2-5; d_call: -; clone_size: -; v_call: TRBV3-1/TRBV3-2; cdr3_aa: CASSQVHREETQYF; cdr3_nt: TGTGCCAGCAGCCAAGTGCACAGAGAAGAGACCCAGTACTTC
j_call: TRBJ1-1; d_call: -; clone_size: few; v_call: TRBV4-1; cdr3_aa: CASSDPPGRMNTEAFF; cdr3_nt: TGCGCCAGCAGCGATCCTCCGGGACGGATGAACACTGAAGCTTTCTTT
j_call: TRBJ2-3; d_call: -; clone_size: -; v_call: TRBV10-3; cdr3_aa: CAISLDLAPDTQYF; cdr3_nt: TGTGCCATCAGTCTGGACTTAGCCCCAGATACGCAGTATTTT
j_call: TRBJ1-1; d_call: TRBD1; clone_size: -; v_call: TRBV20-1; cdr3_aa: CSEFNRGQAFF; cdr3_nt: TGCAGTGAATTTAACAGGGGGCAAGCTTTCTTT
j_call: TRBJ1-5; d_call: -; clone_size: -; v_call: TRBV27; cdr3_aa: CASSFTGAGRWSNQPQHF; cdr3_nt: TGTGCCAGCAGTTTTACGGGGGCGGGGAGGTGGAGCAATCAGCCCCAGCATTTT
j_call: TRBJ2-6; d_call: -; clone_size: -; v_call: TRBV11-2; cdr3_aa: CASSPRRSGANVLTF; cdr3_nt: TGTGCCAGCAGCCCCAGAAGATCTGGGGCCAACGTCCTGACTTTC
j_call: TRBJ2-7; d_call: -; clone_size: -; v_call: TRBV6-5; cdr3_aa: CASKGLFMVDYEQYF; cdr3_nt: TGTGCCAGCAAGGGCCTCTTTATGGTCGATTACGAGCAGTACTTC
j_call: TRBJ2-5; d_call: -; clone_size: once; v_call: TRBV7-2; cdr3_aa: CASTLGWGSQETQYF; cdr3_nt: TGTGCCAGCACCCTGGGGTGGGGGTCCCAAGAGACCCAGTACTTC
j_call: TRBJ1-5; d_call: -; clone_size: -; v_call: TRBV19; cdr3_aa: CASSWTMNSNQPQHF; cdr3_nt: TGTGCCAGTAGTTGGACAATGAATAGCAATCAGCCCCAGCATTTT
j_call: TRBJ2-3; d_call: TRBD2; clone_size: -; v_call: TRBV11-1; cdr3_aa: CASSLASGGVSTDTQYF; cdr3_nt: TGTGCCAGCAGCTTAGCGAGCGGGGGGGTTTCCACAGATACGCAGTATTTT
j_call: TRBJ1-2; d_call: -; clone_size: -; v_call: TRBV6-2/TRBV6-3; cdr3_aa: CASSYRGHYGYTF; cdr3_nt: TGTGCCAGCAGTTACCGGGGGCACTATGGCTACACCTTC
j_call: TRBJ2-5; d_call: -; clone_size: -; v_call: TRBV6-4; cdr3_aa: CASRPPPGPQETQYF; cdr3_nt: TGTGCCAGCAGGCCCCCCCCGGGCCCCCAAGAGACCCAGTACTTC
j_call: TRBJ1-1; d_call: -; clone_size: -; v_call: TRBV30; cdr3_aa: CAWSRQRGTTEAFF; cdr3_nt: TGTGCCTGGAGTAGACAGCGGGGGACCACTGAAGCTTTCTTT
j_call: TRBJ2-7; d_call: TRBD1; clone_size: -; v_call: TRBV10-3; cdr3_aa: CAIRLDRANEQYF; cdr3_nt: TGTGCCATCAGACTCGACAGGGCCAACGAGCAGTACTTC
j_call: TRBJ1-6; d_call: -; clone_size: -; v_call: TRBV3-1/TRBV3-2; cdr3_aa: CASSQAGWDSPLHF; cdr3_nt: TGTGCCAGCAGCCAAGCGGGTTGGGATTCACCCCTCCACTTT
j_call: TRBJ2-5; d_call: -; clone_size: -; v_call: TRBV28; cdr3_aa: CASSFAGTAQETQYF; cdr3_nt: TGTGCCAGCAGTTTCGCGGGGACAGCCCAAGAGACCCAGTACTTC
j_call: TRBJ2-1; d_call: -; clone_size: -; v_call: TRBV28; cdr3_aa: CASGVGGTTNEQFF; cdr3_nt: TGTGCCAGTGGCGTAGGGGGGACCACAAATGAGCAGTTCTTC
j_call: TRBJ1-2; d_call: -; clone_size: many; v_call: TRBV5-4; cdr3_aa: CASRPEGWILNYGYTF; cdr3_nt: TGTGCCAGCAGGCCCGAGGGGTGGATCTTAAACTATGGCTACACCTTC